This TCR beta chain was sequenced during a study of blood T cell repertoires in COVID-19. J lost 8 bases, V lost 5 bases, and 13 bases had no gene match. Germline-derived CDR1 and CDR2 are GTSNPN and SVGIG (reference sequence). The CDR3 length is 15 residues. Sequencing used immunoSEQ multiplex PCR; TCRdb keeps in-frame clones, though not all of them. This sample has 95,000 to 110,000 clones, with roughly nine tenths found just once. The sequence came from a woman over 75 in a cohort sampled during active COVID-19. This chain links TRBV30 with TRBJ1-4; 8 bases fit TRBD1. Material for sequencing was peripheral blood. The CDR3 sequence is CAWGTGPDGGEKLFF. CDR3 in DNA: TGTGCCTGGGGGACAGGTCCCGATGGGGGAGAAAAACTGTTTTTT.